This T cell receptor (beta chain) was documented in a study of OX40 agonist ivuxolimab in advanced cancers. Profiled with immunoSEQ multiplex PCR; TCRdb holds only in-frame clones, not every one. The table has about 50,000 clones, approximately 83% seen once; the top ten hold 1.4% to 1.5%. This CDR3 is 14 amino acids long. Trimming cost V 8 bases and J 3 bases, with 17 bases left between them. CDR1 is SGHRS, CDR2 YFSETQ, per germline. The V call is TRBV5-1, the J call TRBJ1-1, with D hard to call. This TCR came from an adult with an advanced solid tumor such as melanoma, head and neck, liver or kidney cancer. The material sequenced was CD4+ or CD8+ T cells sorted from blood, taken in a trial of the OX40 agonist ivuxolimab. The CDR3 nucleotides read TGCGCCAGTAAACCCCCCCACGGGGACACTGAAGCTTTCTTT. As protein: CASKPPHGDTEAFF.